One sample yielded the 27 T cell receptor beta chains listed below, sequenced in a study of T-cell reconstitution after alpha-beta-depleted transplantation in children. Unique molecular identifiers were incorporated during preparation of the TCRbeta library. TCRdb used MiXCR to reprocess the PCR reads, holding one entry per CDR3 protein. The table has hundreds of thousands of distinct CDR3 sequences, roughly 17% seen once. Sample: PBMCs, mostly from graft donor cells, taken 360 days after TCRalphabeta/CD19-depleted stem cell transplant. These receptors were obtained from a boy under two years old who had a stem cell transplant for Wiskott-Aldrich syndrome, so the T cells may come from the graft donor.

V is TRBV27 and J is TRBJ2-7; 11 nucleotides match TRBD2. The V and J ends lost 10 bases and 3 bases, in that order; junction bases with no gene match: 17. Germline V CDR1 and CDR2: MNHEY, SMNVEV (reference sequence). The CDR3 length is 17 residues. DNA for the CDR3: TGTGCCACCAGCTCCACGACTAGCGGGATGGCAAGCTACGAGCAGTACTTC. It is translated as CATSSTTSGMASYEQYF.

The chain uses TRBV5-1 and TRBJ2-1, with D perhaps matching TRBD2 (6 bases). Germline assignment: CDR1 SGHRS and CDR2 YFSETQ. This CDR3 is built from 14 residues. Deletions cut 4 bases from V and 6 bases from J, with 14 bases between. The CDR3 DNA follows: TGCGCCAGCAGCCAGGTTCTAGCGTCCAATGAGCAGTTCTTC. The encoded protein is CASSQVLASNEQFF.

This clonotype was observed a single time. This chain connects TRBV12-3 or TRBV12-4 to TRBJ2-4, with D possibly being TRBD1 (6 bases). V was shortened by 3 bases and J by 0 bases, with 18 bases between the two germline ends. The CDR3 extends over 18 amino acids. CDR3 amino acids: CASSFSTGSLLAKNIQYF. As DNA, the CDR3 is TGTGCCAGCAGTTTTAGTACAGGGAGTTTGCTAGCCAAAAACATTCAGTACTTC.

This chain joins TRBV11-2 and TRBJ2-7; D may be TRBD2 (6 bases). Germline V gives CDR1 SGHAT, CDR2 FQNNGV. V lost 5 bases, J lost 0 bases, and 23 bases lay in between. The CDR3 has 18 amino acids. CDR3 amino acids: CASSQRAEWRVSSYEQYF. The CDR3 DNA is TGTGCCAGCAGCCAGCGGGCAGAGTGGAGGGTTAGCTCCTACGAGCAGTACTTC. Combining the CDR3 with reference TRBV11-2 and TRBJ2-7 gives the whole variable domain EAGVAQSPRYKIIEKRQSVAFWCNPISGHATLYWYQQILGQGPKLLIQFQNNGVVDDSQLPKDRFSAERLKGVDSTLKIQPAKLEDSAVYLCASSQRAEWRVSSYEQYFGPGTRLTVT.

This chain uses TRBV28 with TRBJ2-1, with 7 bases that match TRBD2. V dropped 6 bases and J dropped 4; count of bases not matched to a gene: 18. CDR3 length: 18 residues. From germline, CDR1 is MDHEN and CDR2 SYDVKM. The DNA for the CDR3 is TGTGCCAGCAGCCCAACGGGCTTTCGCGGGAGAGCTTACAATGAGCAGTTCTTC. Translated, it gives CASSPTGFRGRAYNEQFF. The full variable domain, completed using reference TRBV28 and TRBJ2-1, is DVKVTQSSRYLVKRTGEKVFLECVQDMDHENMFWYRQDPGLGLRLIYFSYDVKMKEKGDIPEGYSVSREKKERFSLILESASTNQTSMYLCASSPTGFRGRAYNEQFFGPGTRLTVL.

The chain joins TRBV6-2 or TRBV6-3 to TRBJ2-1; TRBD2 matches 7 bases. Unmatched junction bases numbered 3, after V lost 7 bases and J lost 0 bases. The CDR3 loop spans 14 amino acids. Looked up from germline, CDR1 is MNHEY and CDR2 is SVGEGT. CDR3 nucleotide sequence: TGTGCCAGCAAAAAGCGGGACTCCTACAATGAGCAGTTCTTC. Translated: CASKKRDSYNEQFF.

The V and J genes are TRBV4-1 and TRBJ1-1; D is perhaps TRBD1 (5 bases). The germline V and J ends were trimmed by 1 base and 1 base, with 10 bases remaining between them. This CDR3 spans 15 amino acids. CDR1 is MGHRA and CDR2 is YSYEKL in the germline V gene. The CDR3 sequence: CASSQAGLTNTEAFF. The DNA for the CDR3 is TGCGCCAGCAGCCAAGCGGGGCTGACGAACACTGAAGCTTTCTTT.

The rearrangement joins TRBV12-3 or TRBV12-4 to TRBJ1-4; 7 positions agree with TRBD1. Losses at the gene ends were 2 bases for V and 6 bases for J; bases not matched to a gene: 3. CDR3 length equals 14 residues. CDR3 loop: CASSLWQGDEKLFF. The CDR3 region has the DNA TGTGCCAGCAGTTTATGGCAGGGGGATGAAAAACTGTTTTTT.

The chain joins TRBV7-9 to TRBJ1-1; D is undetermined. Trimming cost V 3 bases and J 0 bases, with 14 bases left between them. CDR3 length: 16 residues. CDR1 and CDR2 from the germline V gene are SEHNR and FQNEAQ (reference sequence). In nucleotides, the CDR3 is TGTGCCAGCAGCTTGGGTCCGTTAAACATGAACACTGAAGCTTTCTTT. Amino acid sequence: CASSLGPLNMNTEAFF. The full variable domain, rest sourced from reference TRBV7-9 and TRBJ1-1, is DTGVSQNPRHKITKRGQNVTFRCDPISEHNRLYWYRQTLGQGPEFLTYFQNEAQLEKSRLLSDRFSAERPKGSFSTLEIQRTEQGDSAMYLCASSLGPLNMNTEAFFGQGTRLTVV.

This clonotype has only a few counts. This sequence joins TRBV5-5 and TRBJ2-7; D may be TRBD2 (5 bases). The V and J ends lost 4 bases and 7 bases respectively, with 18 bases between them. This CDR3 comprises 14 residues. Germline CDR1 and CDR2: SGHKS and YYEKEE (reference sequence). The CDR3 nucleotides read TGTGCCAGCAGCCTGACGGTGCGGGCAAGAGAGCAGTACTTC. Residues: CASSLTVRAREQYF.

This clonotype was counted between two and nine times. V is TRBV4-1 and J is TRBJ2-5; TRBD2 matches 14 bases. J was trimmed by 3 bases and V by 4 bases; bases with no gene match: 4. Germline CDR1 MGHRA, CDR2 YSYEKL. The CDR3 is made up of 16 amino acids. The CDR3 DNA reads TGCGCCAGCAGCCCGGGACTAGCGGGGGTCGAAGAGACCCAGTACTTC. Translating it yields CASSPGLAGVEETQYF.

At least ten counts were recorded for this clonotype. The genes are TRBV29-1 and TRBJ2-3; TRBD1 matches at 7 bases. The length of the CDR3 is 15 residues. V dropped 4 bases and J dropped 1; count of bases not matched to a gene: 8. Germline V gene lookup returns CDR1 SQVTM and CDR2 ANQGSEA. The DNA of the CDR3 is TGCAGCGTTGGGTCCTACAGGGGAGGCACAGATACGCAGTATTTT. Protein product: CSVGSYRGGTDTQYF.

This clonotype was detected ten times or more. The J gene is TRBJ1-5, the V gene TRBV7-9; D may be TRBD1 (6 bases). CDR3 length: 15 amino acids. Germline CDR1 and CDR2: SEHNR and FQNEAQ (reference sequence). V lost 9 bases and J lost 1, with 16 bases in between. The CDR3 reads CASSQGGGSNQPQHF. Written as DNA, the CDR3 is TGTGCCAGTTCCCAAGGCGGGGGCAGCAATCAGCCCCAGCATTTT.

The CDR3 DNA sequence: TGTGCCAGCAGCCCTTTCCGGGGACTAGGTCACAATGAGCAGTTCTTC. Its protein is CASSPFRGLGHNEQFF. The chain couples TRBV7-9 to TRBJ2-1; 8 positions agree with TRBD2. The CDR3 runs 16 residues. Germline V lookup: CDR1 SEHNR, CDR2 FQNEAQ (reference sequence). V gave up 5 bases and J gave up 5 bases; unmatched junction bases: 11.

This rearrangement joins TRBV7-2 to TRBJ1-1; D uncertain. Trimming removed 6 bases from V and 2 bases from J, with 10 bases in between. CDR1 is SGHTA, CDR2 FQGNSA, per germline. This CDR3 has 13 residues. In DNA, the CDR3 is TGTGCCAGCAGGTCGGCCAGAAACACTGAAGCTTTCTTT. This gives the protein CASRSARNTEAFF.

In this sample, this clonotype turned up a few times. The chain is built from TRBV3-1 and TRBJ2-1; no clear D gene. This CDR3 region has 11 residues. V lost 1 base and J lost 15, with 10 bases in between. Germline V gene data show CDR1 as LGHDT and CDR2 as YNNKEL (reference sequence). CDR3: CASSQGPAMFF. CDR3 nucleotide sequence: TGTGCCAGCAGCCAAGGCCCCGCGATGTTCTTC.

The chain uses TRBV20-1 and TRBJ2-3, with D possibly TRBD2 on 6 matching bases. Germline V lookup: CDR1 DFQATT, CDR2 SNEGSKA (reference sequence). The length of the CDR3 is 13 residues. V was trimmed by 7 bases and J by 6 bases, leaving 17 bases between them. CDR3 DNA sequence: TGCAGTGTCAAACGTTGGGGGAGGGATACGCAGTATTTT. Translated, it gives CSVKRWGRDTQYF.

In this sample, this clonotype turned up a few times. This chain connects TRBV5-1 to TRBJ2-1, with D maybe TRBD2 (6 bases). Germline CDR1 is SGHRS and CDR2 is YFSETQ. V was trimmed by 0 bases and J by 8 bases, leaving 21 bases between them. The CDR3 totals 17 residues. The CDR3 DNA sequence: TGCGCCAGCAGCTTGGGGGCTTGGGACTGGGGTACAGATGAGCAGTTCTTC. It codes for CASSLGAWDWGTDEQFF.

V gene TRBV5-1 combines with J gene TRBJ1-6; D call uncertain. V was clipped by 7 bases and J by 7 bases, with 15 bases between them. The length of the CDR3 is 14 residues. The V gene's germline CDR1 is SGHRS and CDR2 YFSETQ. CDR3 coding DNA: TGCGCCAGCGAAGGACCGAATGGGAATTCACCCCTCCACTTT. This codes for CASEGPNGNSPLHF.

The rearrangement joins TRBV30 to TRBJ2-2, with D possibly matching TRBD2 (5 bases). The germline V gene has CDR1 GTSNPN and CDR2 SVGIG (reference sequence). Trimming removed 4 bases at V and 0 bases at J, with 9 bases between. The CDR3 sequence is 14 residues long. The CDR3 spells CAWTGIPNTGELFF. The CDR3, as DNA: TGTGCCTGGACCGGGATCCCGAACACCGGGGAGCTGTTTTTT.

The chain combines TRBV5-1 with TRBJ2-7; D is possibly TRBD2 (5 bases). The CDR3 has 16 amino acids. Trimming left V 2 bases short and J 3 bases short, with 18 bases between. CDR1 and CDR2 (germline): SGHRS, YFSETQ. The CDR3 is CASSLTGLGLGYEQYF. In DNA, the CDR3 is TGCGCCAGCAGCTTAACTGGACTGGGTCTGGGCTACGAGCAGTACTTC.

V usage is TRBV2 and J usage is TRBJ2-7; D is unclear. The CDR3 consists of 13 residues. Per the germline V gene, CDR1 is SNHLY and CDR2 is FYNNEI. V was shortened by 6 bases and J by 3 bases, with 12 bases between the two germline ends. CDR3 sequence reads: CASSARRLYEQYF. The DNA for the CDR3 is TGTGCCAGCAGCGCCCGGCGCCTCTACGAGCAGTACTTC.

This clonotype came up a few times. This chain joins TRBV19 and TRBJ2-3, with 9 nucleotides matching TRBD2. After removal of 3 bases from V and 9 bases from J, the junction contained 16 bases not matched to a gene. This CDR3 region has 17 residues. Germline V lookup: CDR1 LNHDA, CDR2 SQIVND (reference sequence). CDR3 bases: TGTGCCAGTAGTATCCCTCAAGCGGGAGGTCCGGGGAGGACGCAGTATTTT. It encodes CASSIPQAGGPGRTQYF.

The chain joins TRBV20-1 to TRBJ1-1, with D uncertain. CDR3 size: 13 residues. The germline V and J ends were trimmed by 3 bases and 7 bases, with 15 bases remaining between them. Germline V CDR1 and CDR2: DFQATT, SNEGSKA (reference sequence). For the CDR3, the DNA is TGCAGTGCTAGTCCCGGGTCCATGGGTGAAGCTTTCTTT. Translated, it gives CSASPGSMGEAFF.

This clonotype came up many times. The chain recombines TRBV20-1 with TRBJ2-4; unclear D gene. With 0 bases removed from V and 2 bases from J, the gap between germline ends came to 8 bases. Germline V lookup: CDR1 DFQATT, CDR2 SNEGSKA (reference sequence). This CDR3 has 14 amino acids. CDR3 loop: CSARDLHSKNIQYF. CDR3 nucleotides: TGCAGTGCTAGAGATCTTCACTCCAAAAACATTCAGTACTTC.

This clonotype was seen only a few times. The chain recombines TRBV5-1 with TRBJ2-5; 11 nucleotides agree with TRBD2. Germline lookup yields CDR1 SGHRS and CDR2 YFSETQ. The CDR3 loop spans 15 amino acids. V dropped 5 bases and J dropped 4; count of bases not matched to a gene: 7. This CDR3 is CASRNGTSGIETQYF. The CDR3 DNA is TGCGCCAGCAGAAACGGGACTAGCGGAATAGAGACCCAGTACTTC.

The genes are TRBV5-1 and TRBJ2-3; D gene unclear. V was shortened by 1 base and J by 1 base, with 10 bases between the two germline ends. The CDR3 has 15 amino acids. CDR1 is SGHRS and CDR2 is YFSETQ in the germline V gene. The chain's CDR3 is CASSLKLGGTDTQYF. The DNA for the CDR3 is TGCGCCAGCAGCTTGAAACTGGGCGGCACAGATACGCAGTATTTT.